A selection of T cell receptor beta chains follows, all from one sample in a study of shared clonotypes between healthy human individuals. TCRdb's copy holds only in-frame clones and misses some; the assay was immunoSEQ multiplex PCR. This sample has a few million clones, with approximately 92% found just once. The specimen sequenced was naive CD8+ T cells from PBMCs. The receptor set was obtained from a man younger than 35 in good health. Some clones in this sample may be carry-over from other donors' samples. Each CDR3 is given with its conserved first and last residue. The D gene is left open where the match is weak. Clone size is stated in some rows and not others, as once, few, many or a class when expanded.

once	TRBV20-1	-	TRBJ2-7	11	CSARGAYEQYF	TGCAGTGCTAGAGGGGCCTACGAGCAGTACTTC
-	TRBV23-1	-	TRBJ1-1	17	CASSQSSMGQGNTEAFF	TGCGCCAGCAGTCAATCCTCAATGGGGCAGGGGAACACTGAAGCTTTCTTT
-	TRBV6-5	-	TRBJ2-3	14	CASSIRLSTDTQYF	TGTGCCAGCAGTATACGCCTATCCACAGATACGCAGTATTTT
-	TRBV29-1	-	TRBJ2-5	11	CSVVRPETQYF	TGCAGCGTCGTCCGACCGGAGACCCAGTACTTC
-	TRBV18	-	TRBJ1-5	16	CASSPSGREINQPQHF	TGTGCCAGCTCACCCTCAGGAAGGGAGATAAATCAGCCCCAGCATTTT
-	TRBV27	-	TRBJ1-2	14	CASSPGSGVYGYTF	TGTGCCAGCAGCCCAGGATCGGGGGTATACGGCTACACCTTC
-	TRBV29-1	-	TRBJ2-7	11	CSAGIDYEQYF	TGCAGCGCCGGGATAGACTACGAGCAGTACTTC
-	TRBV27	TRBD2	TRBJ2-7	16	CASSPRGGGPRAEQYF	TGTGCCAGCAGTCCCCGGGGGGGCGGCCCTAGGGCCGAGCAGTACTTC
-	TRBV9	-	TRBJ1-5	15	CASSASPGGNQPQHF	TGTGCCAGCAGCGCATCCCCGGGCGGCAATCAGCCCCAGCATTTT
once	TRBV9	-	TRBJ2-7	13	CASSPRADYEQYF	TGTGCCAGCAGCCCTCGAGCGGACTACGAGCAGTACTTC
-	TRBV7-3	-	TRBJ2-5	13	CASSLISQETQYF	TGTGCCAGCAGCTTAATTTCTCAAGAGACCCAGTACTTC
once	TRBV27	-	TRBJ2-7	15	CASSLERGGYLEQYF	TGTGCCAGCAGTTTGGAACGGGGAGGCTACCTCGAGCAGTACTTC
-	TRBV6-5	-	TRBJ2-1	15	CASSYRTAPYNEQFF	TGTGCCAGCAGTTACCGGACAGCCCCGTACAATGAGCAGTTCTTC
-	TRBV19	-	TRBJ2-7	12	CASSILEGEQYF	TGTGCCAGTAGTATACTAGAGGGCGAGCAGTACTTC
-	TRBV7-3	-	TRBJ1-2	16	CASSLRPASPRYGYTF	TGTGCCAGCAGCTTACGACCGGCCTCACCTAGGTATGGCTACACCTTC
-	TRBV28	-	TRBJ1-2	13	CASSLSGHYGYTF	TGTGCCAGCAGTTTGTCTGGTCACTATGGCTACACCTTC
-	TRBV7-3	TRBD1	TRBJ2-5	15	CASSSTLTGKETQYF	TGTGCCAGCAGCTCAACCTTGACAGGGAAAGAGACCCAGTACTTC